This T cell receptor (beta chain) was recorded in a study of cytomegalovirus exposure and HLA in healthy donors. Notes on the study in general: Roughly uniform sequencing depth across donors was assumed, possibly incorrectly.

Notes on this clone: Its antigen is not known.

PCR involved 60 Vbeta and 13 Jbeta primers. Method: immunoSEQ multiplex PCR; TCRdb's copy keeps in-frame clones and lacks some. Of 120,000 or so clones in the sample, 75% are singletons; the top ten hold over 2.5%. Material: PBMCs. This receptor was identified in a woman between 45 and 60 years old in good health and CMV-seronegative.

CDR3: CASSLGTTSNTEAFF. The DNA of the CDR3 is TGCGCCAGCAGCTTAGGGACAACCTCGAACACTGAAGCTTTCTTT. The J gene is TRBJ1-1, the V gene TRBV5-1, with D perhaps matching TRBD1 (6 bases). CDR3 length: 15 amino acids. The V end was cut by 2 bases, the J end by 1 base, with 12 bases between. Germline-derived CDR1 and CDR2 are SGHRS and YFSETQ.